This T cell receptor (beta chain) is drawn from a study of T cell repertoires in cytomegalovirus infection. Study background: In the study, CMV epitopes included recently identified HLA-C-restricted and well-studied HLA-B-restricted ones. Public TCR beta signatures provided an indication of both CMV infection and a matching HLA type.

The CDR3 has 15 amino acids. V lost 4 bases, J lost 8 bases, and 17 bases lay in between. Broader study findings: Clonotypes of TCR beta that were HLA-C-restricted and CMV-specific dominated the ex vivo response. Cumulative frequency of public TCR beta families picked out carriers of CMV plus the relevant HLA.

TCRdb re-called the reads through MiXCR, storing one row per CDR3 protein. The sample lists approximately 150,000 distinct CDR3 sequences, less than 25% occurring once. This clonotype was seen more than once but under ten times. Its antigen is unidentified. The sequence derives from a human donor in good health (CMV status not recorded). Some clones in this sample may be carry-over from other donors' samples. Material: CD8+ T cells from cultured PBMCs, obtained from culture after CMV antigen stimulation. The rearrangement joins TRBV12-3 or TRBV12-4 to TRBJ1-4, with D maybe TRBD1 (6 bases). This CDR3 reads CASSSPGRDTEKLFF. The CDR3 nucleotides read TGTGCCAGCAGTTCACCGGGACGGGACACCGAAAAACTGTTTTTT.